These T cell receptor beta chains were read from a single sample in a study of blood T cell repertoires in COVID-19. Measured with immunoSEQ multiplex PCR; TCRdb has only the in-frame clones, and not every one. The sample lists about 58,000 clones, 78% occurring once. The source material was peripheral blood. The source of these receptors is a human donor in a cohort sampled during active COVID-19. Both conserved end residues are part of each CDR3. D genes are given only for firm matches. Not all rows give a size; the values are once, few, many and, for expanded clones, a class.

>TRBV25-1|-|TRBJ2-3|-
TGTGCCAGCAGTGAGGAGCGGAACACAGATACGCAGTATTTT
CASSEERNTDTQYF
>TRBV6-2/TRBV6-3|TRBD2|TRBJ2-7|-
TGTGCCAGCAGTTACAACCTTCCCGTGGGTCGGGGGCGCGGGAGGACCTACGAGCAGTACTTC
CASSYNLPVGRGRGRTYEQYF
>TRBV5-4|-|TRBJ2-7|-
TGTGCCAGCAGCTTGGGTGGCTCCTCCTACGAGCAGTACTTC
CASSLGGSSYEQYF
>TRBV7-9|TRBD1|TRBJ1-4|-
TGTGCCAGCAGCTCCTCGACAGGGGGCCAGGAAAAACTGTTTTTT
CASSSSTGGQEKLFF
>TRBV5-5|-|TRBJ2-2|once
TGTGCCAGCAGCTTGAGGGGCCCGAACACCGGGGAGCTGTTTTTT
CASSLRGPNTGELFF
>TRBV19|TRBD2|TRBJ2-1|-
TGTGCCAGTGGACTAGCGGGGGGGTGGAATGAGCAGTTCTTC
CASGLAGGWNEQFF
>TRBV13|TRBD1|TRBJ1-2|-
TGTGCCAGCAGCCGTCCCGGGACAGGGGAAAGCGGCTACACCTTC
CASSRPGTGESGYTF
>TRBV5-1|TRBD1|TRBJ2-1|-
TGCGCCAGCAGCTTACGGGGACAGATCAATGAGCAGTTCTTC
CASSLRGQINEQFF
>TRBV5-4|TRBD2|TRBJ2-5|-
TGTGCCAGCAGCTTGCGGCTAGCGGGAGTCGAGACCCAGTACTTC
CASSLRLAGVETQYF
>TRBV19|-|TRBJ1-3|few
TGTGCCAGCAAACAGGGCACCGGCTCTGGAAACACCATATATTTT
CASKQGTGSGNTIYF
>TRBV5-4|-|TRBJ2-7|-
TGTGCCAGCACTCACGCCTCGAGCGACGAGCAGTACTTC
CASTHASSDEQYF
>TRBV18|-|TRBJ1-2|-
TGTGCCAGCTCACCTAGGCAGGGAGGTAACTATGGCTACACCTTC
CASSPRQGGNYGYTF
>TRBV27|-|TRBJ1-5|few
TGTGCCAGCAGTCAGACATTTAGCAATCAGCCCCAGCATTTT
CASSQTFSNQPQHF
>TRBV7-2|TRBD1|TRBJ1-6|-
TGTGCCAGCAGCCCCCAACCGGGACAGGGGGGATCACCCCTCCACTTT
CASSPQPGQGGSPLHF
>TRBV30|TRBD1|TRBJ1-2|once
TGTGCCTGGAGTGTACTGGAGGGACAGGGTAAGGGCGATGGCTACACCTTC
CAWSVLEGQGKGDGYTF
>TRBV15|-|TRBJ2-7|many
TGTGCCACCAGCAGAGGGGTGGGGCAGGCCGACCCCTACGAGCAGTACTTC
CATSRGVGQADPYEQYF
>TRBV6-5|-|TRBJ1-5|once
TGTGCCAGCAGTTACGGGGGGGGCGGGCAGCAGCCCCAGCATTTT
CASSYGGGGQQPQHF
>TRBV11-2|-|TRBJ1-6|few
TGTGCCAGCAGCTTAGATCACAGGTTCTCACCCCTCCACTTT
CASSLDHRFSPLHF
>TRBV5-1|TRBD1|TRBJ1-6|once
TGCGCCAGCAGCCTGCGGGTTGGACAGGGGAATTCACCCCTCCACTTT
CASSLRVGQGNSPLHF
>TRBV7-3|TRBD1|TRBJ1-1|-
TGTGCCAGCAGCCTGGGGACAGTCACTGAAGCTTTCTTT
CASSLGTVTEAFF
>TRBV7-9|-|TRBJ2-7|-
TGTGCCAGCAGCCCCGTTCAGGCCGGCCACGAGCAGTACTTC
CASSPVQAGHEQYF
>TRBV5-4|-|TRBJ2-3|few
TGTGCCAGCAGGCTACAGGGTGGCACAGATACGCAGTATTTT
CASRLQGGTDTQYF
>TRBV7-3|TRBD1|TRBJ1-3|-
TGTGCCAGCAGCTTGTATGGACAGGGGGCGCGAGGAAACACCATATATTTT
CASSLYGQGARGNTIYF
>TRBV6-5|TRBD1|TRBJ1-2|-
TGTGCCAGCAGCCGGGACAGGGTTTCTGGCTACACCTTC
CASSRDRVSGYTF
>TRBV21-1|-|TRBJ1-1|-
TGTGCCAGCAGCAAAGGGACAATTACTGAAGCTTTCTTT
CASSKGTITEAFF
>TRBV30|-|TRBJ2-7|-
TGTGCCTGGAGTGAACACAGGGTGCACGAGCAGTACTTC
CAWSEHRVHEQYF
>TRBV27|TRBD2|TRBJ2-7|few
TGTGCCAGCAAACGCTCGACTAGCGGGACTCACGAGCAGTACTTC
CASKRSTSGTHEQYF
>TRBV10-2|TRBD1|TRBJ1-2|once
TGCGCCAGCAGTCAAGACAGGGGAGGAGGCTACACCTTC
CASSQDRGGGYTF
>TRBV2|TRBD1|TRBJ2-6|-
TGTGCCAGCAGGGCTCGCCAGGGGGCGGTTGGGGCCAACGTCCTGACTTTC
CASRARQGAVGANVLTF